The clone carrying this T cell receptor (beta chain) turned up a few times. Its specificity is unknown. V trimming: 6 bases; J trimming: 5 bases; junction bases outside the gene matches: 4. Looked up from germline, CDR1 is MNHEY and CDR2 is SVGEGT. The CDR3 loop spans 13 amino acids. The entry originates in a study of early T cells in non-severe SARS-CoV-2 infection. Background on the study: It was bulk RNA from unsorted whole blood that was sequenced, and the chains were unpaired.

Individual cDNA molecules received unique molecular identifiers during library preparation. TCRdb reprocessed the 5' RACE reads via MiXCR and lists one record per CDR3 protein. The sample lists about 67,000 distinct CDR3 sequences, roughly 10% occurring once. Regarding the study as a whole: VDJdb matching skewed toward anti-spike CD8 responses, missing private and CD4 specificities.

This receptor was identified in an adult who was a healthcare worker with PCR-confirmed SARS-CoV-2 infection or an uninfected control (not recorded which). The rearrangement joins TRBV6-2 or TRBV6-3 to TRBJ1-1; 9 bases are a match to TRBD1. The material was whole blood, obtained at baseline. This CDR3 reads CASRQGAGTEAFF. CDR3 in DNA: TGTGCCAGCAGACAGGGGGCAGGTACTGAAGCTTTCTTT.